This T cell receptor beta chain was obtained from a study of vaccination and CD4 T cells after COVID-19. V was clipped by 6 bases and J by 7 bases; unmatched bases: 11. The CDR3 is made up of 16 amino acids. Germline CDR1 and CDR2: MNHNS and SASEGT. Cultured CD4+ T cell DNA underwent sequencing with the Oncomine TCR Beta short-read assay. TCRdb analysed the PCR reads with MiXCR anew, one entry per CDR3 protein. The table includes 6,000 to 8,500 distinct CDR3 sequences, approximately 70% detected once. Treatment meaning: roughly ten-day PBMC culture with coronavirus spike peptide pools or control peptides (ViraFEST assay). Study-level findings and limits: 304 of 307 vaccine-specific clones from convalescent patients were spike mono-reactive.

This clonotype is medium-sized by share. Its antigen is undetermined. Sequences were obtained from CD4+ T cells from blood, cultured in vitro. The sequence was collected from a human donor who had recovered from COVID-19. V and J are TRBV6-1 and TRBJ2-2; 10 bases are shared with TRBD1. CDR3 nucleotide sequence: TGTGCCAGCAGCCCCCAGGGACAGGGGTCCCACGGGGAGCTGTTTTTT. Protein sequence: CASSPQGQGSHGELFF.